The entry below gives a single TCR beta chain sequence along with its context. Its target is unknown. The data were obtained in a study of T cell responses to AZD1222 COVID-19 vaccine. This CDR3 has 14 amino acids. Germline CDR1 and CDR2: LGHDT and YNNKEL (reference sequence). V was shortened by 1 base and J by 4 bases, with 10 bases between the two germline ends. Findings of the study overall: Spike-specific TCR breadth and depth both grew after two AZD1222 doses. Per reports, nearly half of all spike-specific TCRs target regions that are unmutated in variants. Females outnumbered males among donors, who were mostly white British; clonal diversity was possibly underestimated.

Here immunoSEQ multiplex PCR was the method, and the copy in TCRdb shows in-frame clones only, minus some. Among about 50,000 clones listed, around three quarters were seen once. The genes are TRBV3-1 (or the pseudogene TRBV3-2) and TRBJ1-2, with D perhaps matching TRBD1 (5 bases). Source: peripheral blood, taken on day 0 of AZD1222 vaccination. The TCR comes from an adult in good health. The CDR3 spells CASSQGGAGYGYTF. DNA for the CDR3: TGTGCCAGCAGCCAAGGAGGGGCCGGCTATGGCTACACCTTC.